This TCR beta chain was recorded in a study of T cell repertoires in cytomegalovirus infection. As regards this clonotype: Its specificity is unknown.

MiXCR was run by TCRdb on the reads, yielding one entry per CDR3 protein. The data show almost 500,000 distinct CDR3 sequences, with over 9% seen just once and more than 8.5% held by the top ten. General study findings and limits: HLA-C-restricted CMV clonotypes gave the most frequent clonotype in two of eight donors.

The CDR3 is 17 amino acids. Trimming removed 6 bases at V and 7 bases at J, with 25 bases between. Germline CDR1 and CDR2: SGHTA and FQGTGA. V and J are TRBV7-3 and TRBJ2-1, with unresolved D. The material sequenced was PBMCs. The TCR sequence derives from a human donor in good health (CMV status not recorded). Some clones in this sample may be carry-over from other donors' samples. Written as DNA, the CDR3 is TGTGCCAGCAGTCCCATGGTTGTAGGGTTGGAAATGAATGAGCAGTTCTTC. Translating it yields CASSPMVVGLEMNEQFF.